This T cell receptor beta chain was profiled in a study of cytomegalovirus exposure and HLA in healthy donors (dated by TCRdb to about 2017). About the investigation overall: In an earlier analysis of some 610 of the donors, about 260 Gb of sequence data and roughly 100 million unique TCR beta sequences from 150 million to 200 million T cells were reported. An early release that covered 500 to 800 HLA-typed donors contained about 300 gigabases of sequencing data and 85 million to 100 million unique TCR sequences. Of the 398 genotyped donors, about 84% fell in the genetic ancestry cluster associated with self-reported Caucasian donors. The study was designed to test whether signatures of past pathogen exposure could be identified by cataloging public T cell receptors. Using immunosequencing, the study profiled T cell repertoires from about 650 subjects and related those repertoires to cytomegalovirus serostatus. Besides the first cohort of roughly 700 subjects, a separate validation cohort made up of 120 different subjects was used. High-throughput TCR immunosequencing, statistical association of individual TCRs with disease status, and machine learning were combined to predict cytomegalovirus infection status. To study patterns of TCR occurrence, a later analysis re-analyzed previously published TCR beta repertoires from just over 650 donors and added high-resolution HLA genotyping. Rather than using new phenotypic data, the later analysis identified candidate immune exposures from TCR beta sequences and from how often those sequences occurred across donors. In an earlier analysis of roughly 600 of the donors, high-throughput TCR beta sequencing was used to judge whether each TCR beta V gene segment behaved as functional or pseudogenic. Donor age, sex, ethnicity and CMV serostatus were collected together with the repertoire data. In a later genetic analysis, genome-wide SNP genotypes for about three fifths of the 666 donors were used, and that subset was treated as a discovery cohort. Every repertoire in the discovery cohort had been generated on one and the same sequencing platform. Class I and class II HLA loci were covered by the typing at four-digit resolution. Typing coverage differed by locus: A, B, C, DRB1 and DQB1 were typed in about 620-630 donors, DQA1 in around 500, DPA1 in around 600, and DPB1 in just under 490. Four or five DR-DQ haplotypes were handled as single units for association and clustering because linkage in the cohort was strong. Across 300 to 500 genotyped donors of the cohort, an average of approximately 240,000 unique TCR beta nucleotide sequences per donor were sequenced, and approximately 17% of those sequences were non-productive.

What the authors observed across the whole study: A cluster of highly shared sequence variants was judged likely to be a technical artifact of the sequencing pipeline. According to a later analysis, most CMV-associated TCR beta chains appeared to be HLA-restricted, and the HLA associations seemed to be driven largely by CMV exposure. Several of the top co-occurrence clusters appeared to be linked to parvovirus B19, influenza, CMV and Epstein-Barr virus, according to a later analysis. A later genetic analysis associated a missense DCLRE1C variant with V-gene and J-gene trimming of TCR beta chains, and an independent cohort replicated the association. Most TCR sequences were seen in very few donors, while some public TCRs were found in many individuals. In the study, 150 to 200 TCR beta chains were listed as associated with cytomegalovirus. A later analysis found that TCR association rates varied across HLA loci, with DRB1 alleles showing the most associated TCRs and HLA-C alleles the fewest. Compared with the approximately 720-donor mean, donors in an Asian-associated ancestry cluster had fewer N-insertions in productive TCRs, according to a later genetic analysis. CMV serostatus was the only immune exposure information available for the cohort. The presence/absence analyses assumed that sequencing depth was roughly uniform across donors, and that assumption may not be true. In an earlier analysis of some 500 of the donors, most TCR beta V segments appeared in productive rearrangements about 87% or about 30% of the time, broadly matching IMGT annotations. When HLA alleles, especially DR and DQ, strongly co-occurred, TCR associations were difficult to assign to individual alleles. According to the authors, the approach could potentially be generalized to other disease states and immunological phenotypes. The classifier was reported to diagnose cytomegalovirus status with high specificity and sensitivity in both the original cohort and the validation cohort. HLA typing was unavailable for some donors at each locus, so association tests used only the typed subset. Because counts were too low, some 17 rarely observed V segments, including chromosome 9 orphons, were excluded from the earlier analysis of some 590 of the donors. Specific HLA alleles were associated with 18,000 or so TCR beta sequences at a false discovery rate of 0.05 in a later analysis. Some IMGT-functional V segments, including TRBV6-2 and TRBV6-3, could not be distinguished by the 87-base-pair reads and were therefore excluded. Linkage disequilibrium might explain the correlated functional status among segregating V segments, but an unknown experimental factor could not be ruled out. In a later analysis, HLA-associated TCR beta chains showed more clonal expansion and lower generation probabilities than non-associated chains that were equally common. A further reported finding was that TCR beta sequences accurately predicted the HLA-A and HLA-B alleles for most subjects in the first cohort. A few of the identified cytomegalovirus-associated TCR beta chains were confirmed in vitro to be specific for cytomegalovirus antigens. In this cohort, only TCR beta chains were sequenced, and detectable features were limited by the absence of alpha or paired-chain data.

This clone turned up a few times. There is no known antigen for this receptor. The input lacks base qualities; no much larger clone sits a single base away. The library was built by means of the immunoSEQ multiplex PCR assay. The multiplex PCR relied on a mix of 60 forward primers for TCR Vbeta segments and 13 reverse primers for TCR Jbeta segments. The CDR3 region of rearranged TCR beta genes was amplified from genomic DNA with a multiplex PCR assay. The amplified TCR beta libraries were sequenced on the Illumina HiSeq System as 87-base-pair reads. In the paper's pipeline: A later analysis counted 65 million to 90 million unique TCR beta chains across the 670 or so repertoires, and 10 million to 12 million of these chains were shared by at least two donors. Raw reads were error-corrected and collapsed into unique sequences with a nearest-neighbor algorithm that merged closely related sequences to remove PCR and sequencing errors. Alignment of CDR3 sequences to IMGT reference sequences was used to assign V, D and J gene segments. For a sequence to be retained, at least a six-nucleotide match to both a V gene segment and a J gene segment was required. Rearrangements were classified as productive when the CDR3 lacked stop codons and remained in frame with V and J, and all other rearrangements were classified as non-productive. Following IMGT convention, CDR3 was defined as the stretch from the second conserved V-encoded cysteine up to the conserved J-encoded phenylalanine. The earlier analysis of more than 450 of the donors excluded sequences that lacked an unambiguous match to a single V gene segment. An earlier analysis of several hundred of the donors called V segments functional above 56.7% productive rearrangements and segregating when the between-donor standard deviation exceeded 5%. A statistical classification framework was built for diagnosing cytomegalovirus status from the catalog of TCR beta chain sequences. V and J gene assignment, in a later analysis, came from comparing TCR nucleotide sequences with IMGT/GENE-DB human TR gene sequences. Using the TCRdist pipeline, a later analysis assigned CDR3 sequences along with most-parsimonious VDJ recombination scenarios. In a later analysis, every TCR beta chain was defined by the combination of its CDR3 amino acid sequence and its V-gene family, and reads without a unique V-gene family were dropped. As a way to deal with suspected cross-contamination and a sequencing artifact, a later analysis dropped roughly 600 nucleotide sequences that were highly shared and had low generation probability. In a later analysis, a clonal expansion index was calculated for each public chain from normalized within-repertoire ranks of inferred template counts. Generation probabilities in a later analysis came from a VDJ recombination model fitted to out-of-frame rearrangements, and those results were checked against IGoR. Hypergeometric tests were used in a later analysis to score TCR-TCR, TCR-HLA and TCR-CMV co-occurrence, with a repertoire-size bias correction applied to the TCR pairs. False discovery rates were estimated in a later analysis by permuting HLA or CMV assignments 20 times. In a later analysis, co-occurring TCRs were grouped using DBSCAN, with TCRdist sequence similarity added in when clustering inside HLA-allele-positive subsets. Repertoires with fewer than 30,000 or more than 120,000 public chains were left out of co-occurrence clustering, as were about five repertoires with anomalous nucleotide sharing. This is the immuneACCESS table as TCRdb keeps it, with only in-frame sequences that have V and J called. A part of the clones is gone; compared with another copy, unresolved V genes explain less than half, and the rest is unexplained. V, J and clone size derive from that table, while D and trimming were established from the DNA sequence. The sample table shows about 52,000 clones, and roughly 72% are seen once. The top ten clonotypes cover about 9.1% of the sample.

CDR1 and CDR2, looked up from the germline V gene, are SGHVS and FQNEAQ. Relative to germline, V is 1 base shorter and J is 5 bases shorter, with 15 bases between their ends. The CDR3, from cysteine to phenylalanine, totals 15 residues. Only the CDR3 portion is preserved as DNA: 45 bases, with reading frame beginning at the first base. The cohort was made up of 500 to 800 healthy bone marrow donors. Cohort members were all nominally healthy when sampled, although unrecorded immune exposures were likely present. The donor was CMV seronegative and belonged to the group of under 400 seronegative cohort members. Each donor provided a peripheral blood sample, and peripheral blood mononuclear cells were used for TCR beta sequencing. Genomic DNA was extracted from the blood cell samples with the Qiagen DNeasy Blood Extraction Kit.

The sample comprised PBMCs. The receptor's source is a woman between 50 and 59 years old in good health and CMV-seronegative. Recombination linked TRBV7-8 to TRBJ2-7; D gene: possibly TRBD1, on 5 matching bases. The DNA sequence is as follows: TGTGCCAGCAGCTTAGAGTGGCAGGGTGGTAACGAGCAGTACTTC. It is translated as CASSLEWQGGNEQYF.